This passage covers 13 T cell receptor beta chains from one sample sequenced in a study of T cell responses to AZD1222 COVID-19 vaccine. Measured with immunoSEQ multiplex PCR; TCRdb has only the in-frame clones, and not every one. Among 90,000 to 130,000 clones listed, over 90% were seen once. The specimen comprised peripheral blood, sampled 28 days after the second AZD1222 dose. These receptors were taken from an adult who received the AZD1222 COVID-19 vaccine.

This clone is a singleton in its sample. This chain uses TRBV6-5 with TRBJ1-2, with unresolved D. This CDR3 region has 15 residues. V lost 0 bases and J 4 bases, leaving 12 bases between the germline ends. Germline assignment: CDR1 MNHEY and CDR2 SVGAGI. As DNA, the CDR3 is TGTGCCAGCAGTTACTCCGTCAAGGATCCCTATGGCTACACCTTC. Residues: CASSYSVKDPYGYTF.

A single count supports this clone. This chain links TRBV19 with TRBJ1-1, with TRBD1 identical over 8 bases. There are 15 residues in the CDR3. Trimming removed 3 bases from V and 0 bases from J; junction bases left unmatched: 3. Germline values: CDR1 LNHDA, CDR2 SQIVND (reference sequence). The CDR3 region has the DNA TGTGCCAGTAGTATTCAACAGGGGGTGAACACTGAAGCTTTCTTT. Amino acid sequence: CASSIQQGVNTEAFF.

The chain employs TRBV2 and TRBJ2-2; D gene ambiguous. Between the trimmed V and J ends, which lost 9 bases and 3 bases, there was a span of 20 bases. This CDR3 is 16 amino acids long. From germline, CDR1 is SNHLY and CDR2 FYNNEI. Here the CDR3 reads CASLGRVTRDTGELFF. For the CDR3, the DNA is TGTGCCAGTCTCGGGCGAGTAACGCGAGACACCGGGGAGCTGTTTTTT.

The rearrangement joins TRBV27 to TRBJ1-1, with D uncertain. Trimming removed 1 base at V and 1 base at J, with 7 bases between. CDR3 size: 14 residues. Germline lookup yields CDR1 MNHEY and CDR2 SMNVEV (reference sequence). The CDR3 sequence is CASSLYSPNTEAFF. In DNA, the CDR3 is TGTGCCAGCAGTTTATACTCCCCGAACACTGAAGCTTTCTTT.

This chain connects TRBV7-9 to TRBJ1-3, with D possibly matching TRBD1 (5 bases). Germline V gene lookup returns CDR1 SEHNR and CDR2 FQNEAQ (reference sequence). The CDR3 has 15 residues. Trimming cost V 5 bases and J 2 bases, with 13 bases left between them. The CDR3 is CASSVGDFTGNTIYF. CDR3 in DNA: TGTGCCAGCAGCGTGGGGGATTTCACTGGAAACACCATATATTTT.

To note about this clone: The same CDR3 arises from other DNA sequences in this sample as well. The V call is TRBV27, the J call TRBJ1-5; D is ambiguous. CDR3 length: 13 residues. From germline, CDR1 is MNHEY and CDR2 SMNVEV (reference sequence). The germline V and J ends were trimmed by 0 bases and 1 base, with 1 base remaining between them. The CDR3 sequence: CASSLSSNQPQHF. Here the CDR3 DNA reads TGTGCCAGCAGTTTATCGAGCAATCAGCCCCAGCATTTT.

This chain links TRBV4-1 with TRBJ1-2; D is unclear. In germline, CDR1 is MGHRA, CDR2 YSYEKL. The CDR3 consists of 15 residues. Trimming pared 0 bases from V and 2 bases from J, leaving 10 bases between. CDR3 bases: TGCGCCAGCAGCCAAGATCGGGCCCCAAACTATGGCTACACCTTC. This codes for CASSQDRAPNYGYTF.

V gene TRBV19 combines with J gene TRBJ1-2; D is uncertain. The CDR3 consists of 15 residues. V shed 6 bases and J shed 2 bases, with 16 bases lying between them. Germline CDR1 LNHDA, CDR2 SQIVND (reference sequence). The CDR3 here is CASSRAGDANYGYTF. Written as DNA, the CDR3 is TGTGCCAGTAGCCGCGCAGGCGATGCGAACTATGGCTACACCTTC.

This clone was observed a single time. The chain recombines TRBV6-5 with TRBJ1-2; D not resolved. Trimming stripped 6 bases from V and 2 bases from J, with 13 bases between. This CDR3 has 14 amino acids. Germline loops: CDR1 MNHEY, CDR2 SVGAGI. Written as DNA, the CDR3 is TGTGCCAGCAGCTTACAGCGGTCGAACTATGGCTACACCTTC. This gives the protein CASSLQRSNYGYTF.

The J gene is TRBJ1-5, the V gene TRBV5-1; D is uncertain. V shed 2 bases and J shed 0 bases, with 9 bases lying between them. Germline V gene lookup returns CDR1 SGHRS and CDR2 YFSETQ. The CDR3 runs to 15 residues. The CDR3 protein is CASSFDGDSNQPQHF. CDR3 sequence (DNA): TGCGCCAGCAGCTTCGACGGCGATAGCAATCAGCCCCAGCATTTT.

The rearrangement links TRBV2 to TRBJ2-1, with 8 bases identical to TRBD2. The germline V gene has CDR1 SNHLY and CDR2 FYNNEI. This CDR3 contains 15 residues. V lost 6 bases to trimming and J lost 3 bases; unmatched junction nucleotides: 7. The CDR3 protein is CASRPGLDIYNEQFF. The CDR3 DNA sequence: TGTGCCAGCAGGCCGGGACTAGATATCTACAATGAGCAGTTCTTC.

The V gene is TRBV10-3, the J gene TRBJ1-1; perhaps TRBD1 as D (5 bases). The V end lost 10 bases, the J end lost 0 bases, and 15 bases lay between the germline ends. This CDR3 region has 14 residues. The germline V gene encodes CDR1 ENHRY and CDR2 SYGVKD. For the CDR3, the DNA is TGTGCCACTGACCCGGGGCCGATGAACACTGAAGCTTTCTTT. Its protein product is CATDPGPMNTEAFF.

The chain uses TRBV24-1 and TRBJ2-1; D is undetermined. CDR3 length: 13 residues. Germline V gene data show CDR1 as KGHDR and CDR2 as SFDVKD. Between the trimmed V and J ends, which lost 9 bases and 8 bases, there was a span of 16 bases. The CDR3 region is CATAKHNEDEQFF. CDR3 nucleotide sequence: TGTGCCACCGCCAAACATAACGAGGATGAGCAGTTCTTC.